The entry below describes one T cell receptor beta chain. The antigen is not known. This entry is derived from a study of blood T cells in healthy people across ages. V lost 2 bases to trimming and J lost 1 base, with 14 bases between them. CDR1 and CDR2 (germline): DFQATT, SNEGSKA (reference sequence). The CDR3 runs 15 residues. The donors, healthy Caucasians from Russia, were aged 6 to 90. With a J-beta primer mix and a sample-barcoded 5' primer, a second PCR ran about 7 to 12 cycles. From the 5' RACE reads, TCRdb called clonotypes with MiXCR, one entry per CDR3 protein. This sample has about 780,000 distinct CDR3 sequences, with around 62% found just once. Study results and caveats: Expanded clonotype changes were possibly confounded by unknown donor CMV status. Researchers judged that diversity estimates from one million T cells fell short of true values.

The chain has TRBV20-1 and TRBJ1-1; perhaps TRBD1 as D (6 bases). The source is a man younger than 40 in good health. The sequenced sample consisted of blood. For the CDR3, the DNA is TGCAGTGCTAGATACCGATCGACAGGGAACACTGAAGCTTTCTTT. It yields the protein CSARYRSTGNTEAFF.